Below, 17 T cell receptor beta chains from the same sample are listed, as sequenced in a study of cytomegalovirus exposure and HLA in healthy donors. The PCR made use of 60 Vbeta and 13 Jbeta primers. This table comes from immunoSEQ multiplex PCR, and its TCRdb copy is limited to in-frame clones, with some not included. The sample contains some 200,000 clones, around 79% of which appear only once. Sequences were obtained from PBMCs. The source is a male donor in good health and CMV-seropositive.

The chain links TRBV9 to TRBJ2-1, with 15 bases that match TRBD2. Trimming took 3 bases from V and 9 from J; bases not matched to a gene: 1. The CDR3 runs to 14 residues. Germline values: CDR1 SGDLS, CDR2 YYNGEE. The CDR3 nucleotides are TGTGCCAGCAGCGCGGGACTAGCGGGAGGTGAGCAGTTCTTC. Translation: CASSAGLAGGEQFF. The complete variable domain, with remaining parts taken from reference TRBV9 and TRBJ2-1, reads DSGVTQTPKHLITATGQRVTLRCSPRSGDLSVYWYQQSLDQGLQFLIQYYNGEERAKGNILERFSAQQFPDLHSELNLSSLELGDSALYFCASSAGLAGGEQFFGPGTRLTVL.

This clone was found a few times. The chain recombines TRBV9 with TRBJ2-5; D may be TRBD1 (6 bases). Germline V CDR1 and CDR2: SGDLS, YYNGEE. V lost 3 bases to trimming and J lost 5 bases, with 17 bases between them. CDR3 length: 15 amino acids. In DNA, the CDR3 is TGTGCCAGCAGCGCCCGGGACACCGGTTGGGAGACCCAGTACTTC. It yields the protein CASSARDTGWETQYF.

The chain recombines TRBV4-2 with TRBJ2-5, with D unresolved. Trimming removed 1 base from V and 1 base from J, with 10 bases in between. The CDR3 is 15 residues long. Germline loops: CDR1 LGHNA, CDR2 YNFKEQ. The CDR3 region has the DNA TGTGCCAGCAGCCAAGCCACAGACCCCCAAGAGACCCAGTACTTC. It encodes CASSQATDPQETQYF.

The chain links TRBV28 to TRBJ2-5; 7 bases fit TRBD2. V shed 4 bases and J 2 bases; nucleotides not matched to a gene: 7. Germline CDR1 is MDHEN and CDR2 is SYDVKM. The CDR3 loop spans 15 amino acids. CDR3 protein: CASSSRGRKQETQYF. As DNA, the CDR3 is TGTGCCAGCAGTTCCCGCGGGAGAAAACAAGAGACCCAGTACTTC. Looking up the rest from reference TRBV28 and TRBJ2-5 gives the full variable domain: DVKVTQSSRYLVKRTGEKVFLECVQDMDHENMFWYRQDPGLGLRLIYFSYDVKMKEKGDIPEGYSVSREKKERFSLILESASTNQTSMYLCASSSRGRKQETQYFGPGTRLLVL.

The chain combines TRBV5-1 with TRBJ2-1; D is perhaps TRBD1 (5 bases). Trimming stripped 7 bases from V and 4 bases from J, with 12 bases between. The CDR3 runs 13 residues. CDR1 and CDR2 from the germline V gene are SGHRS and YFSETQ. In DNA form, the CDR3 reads TGCGCCAGCGCAAGGGGAAGTTACAATGAGCAGTTCTTC. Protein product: CASARGSYNEQFF.

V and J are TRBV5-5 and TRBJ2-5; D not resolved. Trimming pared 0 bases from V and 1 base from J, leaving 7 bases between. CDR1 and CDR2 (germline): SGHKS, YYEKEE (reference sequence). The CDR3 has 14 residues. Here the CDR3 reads CASSLGLVQETQYF. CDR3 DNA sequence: TGTGCCAGCAGCTTGGGACTCGTCCAAGAGACCCAGTACTTC.

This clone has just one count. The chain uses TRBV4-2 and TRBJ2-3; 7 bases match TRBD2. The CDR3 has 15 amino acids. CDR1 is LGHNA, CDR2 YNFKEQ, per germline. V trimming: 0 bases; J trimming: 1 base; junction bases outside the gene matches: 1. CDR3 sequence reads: CASSQDREGTDTQYF. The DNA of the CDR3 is TGTGCCAGCAGCCAAGATCGGGAGGGCACAGATACGCAGTATTTT.

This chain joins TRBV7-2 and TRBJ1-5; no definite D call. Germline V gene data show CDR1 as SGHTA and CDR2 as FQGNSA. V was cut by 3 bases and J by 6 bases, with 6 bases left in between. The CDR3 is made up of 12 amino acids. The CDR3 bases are TGTGCCAGCAGCTTTTATAGTCAGCCCCAGCATTTT. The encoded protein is CASSFYSQPQHF.

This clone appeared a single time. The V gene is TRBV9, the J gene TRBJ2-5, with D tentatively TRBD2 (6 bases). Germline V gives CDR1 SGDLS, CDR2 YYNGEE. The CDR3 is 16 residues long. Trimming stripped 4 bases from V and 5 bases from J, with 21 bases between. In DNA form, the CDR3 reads TGTGCCAGCAGCCTTACAATGGGGGGTTTACTCGAGACCCAGTACTTC. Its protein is CASSLTMGGLLETQYF.

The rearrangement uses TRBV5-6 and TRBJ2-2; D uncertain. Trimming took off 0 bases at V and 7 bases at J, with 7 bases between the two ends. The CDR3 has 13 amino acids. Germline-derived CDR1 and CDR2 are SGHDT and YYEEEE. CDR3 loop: CASSLGLHGELFF. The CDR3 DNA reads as TGTGCCAGCAGCTTGGGGCTTCACGGGGAGCTGTTTTTT.

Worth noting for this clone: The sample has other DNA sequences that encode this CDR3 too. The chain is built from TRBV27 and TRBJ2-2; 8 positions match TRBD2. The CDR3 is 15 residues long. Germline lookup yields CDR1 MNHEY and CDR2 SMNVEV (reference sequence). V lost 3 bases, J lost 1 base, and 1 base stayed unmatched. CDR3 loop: CASSLAGGNTGELFF. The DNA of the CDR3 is TGTGCCAGCAGTTTGGCGGGGGGGAACACCGGGGAGCTGTTTTTT.

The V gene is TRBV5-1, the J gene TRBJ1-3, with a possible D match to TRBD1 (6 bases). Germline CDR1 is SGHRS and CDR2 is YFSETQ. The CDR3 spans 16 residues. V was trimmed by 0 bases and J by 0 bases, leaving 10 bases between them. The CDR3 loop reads CASSLELDSSGNTIYF. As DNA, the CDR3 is TGCGCCAGCAGCTTGGAACTGGACAGCTCTGGAAACACCATATATTTT. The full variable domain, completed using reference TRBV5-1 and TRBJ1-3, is KAGVTQTPRYLIKTRGQQVTLSCSPISGHRSVSWYQQTPGQGLQFLFEYFSETQRNKGNFPGRFSGRQFSNSRSEMNVSTLELGDSALYLCASSLELDSSGNTIYFGEGSWLTVV.

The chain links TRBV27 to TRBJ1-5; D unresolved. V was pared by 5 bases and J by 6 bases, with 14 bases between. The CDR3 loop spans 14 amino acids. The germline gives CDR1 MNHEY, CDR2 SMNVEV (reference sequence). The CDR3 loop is CASSPGGLSQPQHF. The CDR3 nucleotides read TGTGCCAGCAGTCCAGGAGGGTTGAGTCAGCCCCAGCATTTT.

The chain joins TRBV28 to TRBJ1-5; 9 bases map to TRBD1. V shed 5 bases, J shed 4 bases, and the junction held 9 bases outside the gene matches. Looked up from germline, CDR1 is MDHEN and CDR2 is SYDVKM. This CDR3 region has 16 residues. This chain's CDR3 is CASSTRDRDVNQPQHF. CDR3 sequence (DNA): TGTGCCAGCAGTACCAGGGACAGGGACGTTAATCAGCCCCAGCATTTT.

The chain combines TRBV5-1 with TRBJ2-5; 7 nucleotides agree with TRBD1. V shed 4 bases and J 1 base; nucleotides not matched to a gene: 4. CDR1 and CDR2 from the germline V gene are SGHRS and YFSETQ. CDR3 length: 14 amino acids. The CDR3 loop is CASSTGTAQETQYF. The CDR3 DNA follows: TGCGCCAGCAGCACCGGGACAGCCCAAGAGACCCAGTACTTC.

The CDR3, as DNA: TGTGCCAGCAGACCCTCGACGAGTAGCGGGAGAGGTGAGACCCAGTACTTC. It yields the protein CASRPSTSSGRGETQYF. This chain links TRBV5-4 with TRBJ2-5, with 9 bases fitting TRBD2. The CDR3 covers 17 residues. Unmatched junction bases numbered 16, after V lost 5 bases and J lost 5 bases. Germline CDR1 SGHNT, CDR2 YYREEE (reference sequence).

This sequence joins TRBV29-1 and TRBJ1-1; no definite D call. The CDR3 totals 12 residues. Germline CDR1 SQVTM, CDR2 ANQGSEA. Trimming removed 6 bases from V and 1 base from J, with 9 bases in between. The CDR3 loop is CSVLGWNTEAFF. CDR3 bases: TGCAGCGTCCTCGGGTGGAACACTGAAGCTTTCTTT.